This T cell receptor beta chain was observed in a study of blood T cell repertoires in COVID-19. Study at large: The samples span acute and convalescent COVID-19 from the United States, Italy and Spain. T cells, B-cell-depleted T cells, or PBMCs provided the cDNA or gDNA that served as material.

In the authors' methods: Amplifying reference gene primers gave estimates of nucleated cell counts. TCRdb keeps only in-frame clones here, not all; method: immunoSEQ multiplex PCR. The V and J calls and the clone size are those of that table, but D and trimming were determined from the DNA. The top ten clones hold roughly 2% of a sample with approximately 260,000 clones, 70% to 90% of them seen once. Trimming stripped 2 bases from V and 2 bases from J, with 7 bases between. Germline CDR1 is MGHRA and CDR2 is YSYEKL. The CDR3 runs 13 residues. This clone was detected once. The specimen sequenced was peripheral blood. The TCR originated in a woman aged 35 to 49 who had recovered from COVID-19. The chain has TRBV4-1 and TRBJ2-7; no definite D call. Here the CDR3 reads CASSQSPAYEQYF. CDR3 DNA sequence: TGCGCCAGCAGCCAAAGCCCGGCCTACGAGCAGTACTTC.